This paragraph reports one T cell receptor beta chain. The clone's antigen remains unknown. Base qualities are not at hand, and no much larger clone is one base apart. This record belongs to a study of T cells in Graves' hyperthyroidism and ophthalmopathy (dated by TCRdb to about 2019). Concerning the study at large: Peripheral blood was sampled at the time of initial diagnosis, prior to any treatment. To identify TCR V-J signatures that set the groups apart, the researchers used a discovery cohort of 100 or so patients, made up of 40 to 45 with Graves' ophthalmopathy and 57 with stable Graves' hyperthyroidism. An independent validation cohort of 18 to 20 hyperthyroidism patients and approximately 15 patients who later progressed to ophthalmopathy tested prospective prediction of ophthalmopathy. The roughly 91 discovery patients were randomly divided into training and test sets at a 7:3 ratio. The study also compared thyroid tissue and blood T-cell repertoires from over 5 Graves' hyperthyroidism patients. Once sampling was done, hyperthyroidism patients were given methimazole at a starting dose of 30 mg daily, whereas ophthalmopathy patients were given high-dose intravenous methylprednisolone. TCR Vbeta CDR3 sequencing of 130 to 150 peripheral blood samples (43 ophthalmopathy, about 74 hyperthyroidism and roughly 17 progressor patients) is reported in the paper. Paper-wide results and their limitations: No statistical method was used to fix the sample size in advance, and group allocation was not hidden from the investigators. A 13 V-J signature model separated ophthalmopathy from stable hyperthyroidism, with about 90% sensitivity and about 81% specificity in cross-validation and 80%/75% in testing. Most expanded thyroid clonotypes (frequency above 0.001) were also found in blood, which suggests that blood repertoires may mirror thyroid immune responses. In validation, progression to ophthalmopathy was predicted by the model with 70.59% sensitivity and 72% to 85% specificity, a median of approximately 6.5 months before onset.

Stable Graves' hyperthyroidism was defined as no progression to ophthalmopathy during 18 months of follow-up. Hyperthyroidism patients were newly diagnosed, with disease duration under 2 months, and aged 18 to 65 years. Patients with uncontrolled infections, other autoimmune diseases, pregnancy or lactation were excluded. Diagnoses were based on clinical symptoms, serum thyroxine and TRAb, thyroid ultrasound and orbital computed tomography. PBMCs were isolated from roughly 10 ml of fresh peripheral blood by Ficoll-Paque density gradient centrifugation. Total RNA was extracted using Trizol reagent, and RNA quality was assessed on an Agilent 2100 Bioanalyzer. V is pruned by 6 bases and J by 4 bases, leaving 15 bases of the junction without a gene match. The CDR3 sequence holds 18 residues, the cysteine and phenylalanine included. Of all the DNA, just the CDR3 is kept, 54 bases in frame from base 1. Based on the germline V gene, the CDR1 and CDR2 sequences are MNHNS and SASEGT.

TCR beta CDR3 regions were amplified from RNA transcripts. For the first round of RT-PCR on the TCR CDR3, the HTBI primer set was used together with the Qiagen OneStep RT-PCR kit. The libraries were constructed in a second round of multiplex PCR and then size-selected and purified. Paired-end sequencing of the libraries was performed with 100 bp reads on an Illumina HiSeq2000. Turning to the authors' computational methods: SOAPnuke was used to process the raw data, with reads discarded if the reads contained adapters or uncalled bases, had a mean Phred below 15, or lacked an exact constant-primer or identifier match. High-quality paired reads were merged with COPE v1.2.5, and unique nucleotide sequences were defined as clonotypes. MiTCR v1.1 was used to align clonotypes to the IMGT TRBV, TRBD and TRBJ reference segments. Analysis was restricted to V-J combinations with a frequency above 0.0001, which covered just over 98% of repertoires. The TCS score was defined as F50 (clonal expansion) divided by E x V (chaos), with BLOSUM62-based TCRdist calculated between CDR3 peptides within each V-J. Welch's t-statistics and random forest reduced several hundred V-J features to roughly 13, which were used in a naive Bayes classifier (R e1071). Using fastp at Q25 and MiXCR, TCRdb reprocessed the public reads and kept productive beta chains. Every CDR3 protein is listed once, alongside the most common genes and DNA of its rows. Here the V and J calls rest on TCRdb's processing, not on the authors' analysis. This sample holds around 690,000 distinct CDR3 sequences; roughly 17% were observed only once. The ten top clones hold less than 20% of the sample.

Recombination joined TRBV6-1 with TRBJ2-5, with TRBD2 matching 12 junction bases. The sequence derives from a man aged 50 to 60 with Graves' hyperthyroidism. The sequencing sample was made of blood. This receptor has the CDR3 CASRPRLAGAIGGETQYF. The DNA is as follows: TGTGCCAGCAGACCAAGACTAGCGGGAGCGATTGGGGGAGAGACCCAGTACTTC.